This T cell receptor (beta chain) stems from a study of OX40 agonist ivuxolimab in advanced cancers. Whole-study context: The patients' treatment was ivuxolimab, an agonistic anti-OX40 (CD134) antibody. While on treatment, patients had intravenous ivuxolimab at 0.01 to 10 mg/kg every 2 weeks. Dose-escalation patients were diagnosed with hepatocellular carcinoma, melanoma, renal cell cancer or head and neck cancer. Study-wide results and caveats: At doses 0.1 to 3.0 mg/kg, CD4+ and CD8+ clones expanded.

The method was immunoSEQ multiplex PCR; TCRdb's version includes in-frame clones alone and lacks a portion of them. Here the sample spans 65,000 to 95,000 clones, around 94% being singletons. Details on this clone: Antigen unknown.

V dropped 2 bases and J dropped 7 bases, with 20 bases sitting between them. The CDR3 extends over 16 amino acids. Germline loops: CDR1 SGHVS, CDR2 FQNEAQ. The material was CD4+ or CD8+ T cells sorted from blood, obtained in a trial of the OX40 agonist ivuxolimab. J is TRBJ1-2 and V is TRBV7-8; tentative D call: TRBD1 (5 bases). This sequence originates from an adult with an advanced solid tumor such as melanoma, head and neck, liver or kidney cancer. DNA for the CDR3: TGTGCCAGCAGCTTATACGGGTTGGGACTGAGGCTTGGCTACACCTTC. The encoded protein is CASSLYGLGLRLGYTF.